This passage covers 17 T cell receptor beta chains from one sample sequenced in a study of CD4+ T cells in melanoma. Data came from immunoSEQ multiplex PCR; TCRdb stores just in-frame clones and leaves some out. This sample has 110,000 to 150,000 clones, with about 90% found just once. These receptors originate from a human donor with melanoma.

The V and J genes are TRBV5-1 and TRBJ2-7; D is unclear. CDR3 length equals 14 residues. Trimming stripped 0 bases from V and 0 bases from J, with 7 bases between. CDR1 is SGHRS and CDR2 is YFSETQ in the germline V gene. The DNA for the CDR3 is TGCGCCAGCAGCTTGGGTCCGAGCTCCTACGAGCAGTACTTC. Amino acids: CASSLGPSSYEQYF.

The chain has TRBV29-1 and TRBJ1-3, with D unresolved. Germline V lookup: CDR1 SQVTM, CDR2 ANQGSEA. V was pared by 4 bases and J by 2 bases, with 9 bases between. This CDR3 is built from 13 residues. CDR3 loop: CSVGESAGNTIYF. DNA for the CDR3: TGCAGCGTTGGCGAATCAGCTGGAAACACCATATATTTT.

The table lists this clone with a few counts. This chain joins TRBV2 and TRBJ2-1; D is undetermined. Per germline, CDR1 SNHLY and CDR2 FYNNEI. Trimming shortened V by 5 bases and J by 4 bases, and 3 bases separated the two germline ends. The CDR3 runs to 11 residues. The CDR3 coding sequence is TGTGCCAGCAGTCCATACAATGAGCAGTTCTTC. This encodes CASSPYNEQFF.

V and J are TRBV25-1 and TRBJ2-3; D is possibly TRBD2 (6 bases). V gave up 3 bases and J gave up 6 bases, with 10 bases separating them. Germline-derived CDR1 and CDR2 are MGHDK and SYGVNS. CDR3 length: 13 residues. The CDR3 DNA is TGTGCCAGCAGTGATTCCCGGGGGGATACGCAGTATTTT. Its protein product is CASSDSRGDTQYF.

The V gene is TRBV2, the J gene TRBJ2-5; D not certain. Looked up from germline, CDR1 is SNHLY and CDR2 is FYNNEI. V lost 4 bases and J lost 3, with 12 bases in between. The CDR3 covers 14 residues. The CDR3 sequence: CASSALGSKETQYF. CDR3 nucleotides: TGTGCCAGCAGTGCCCTGGGTAGCAAAGAGACCCAGTACTTC. The entire variable domain, with the rest obtained from reference TRBV2 and TRBJ2-5, is as follows: EPEVTQTPSHQVTQMGQEVILRCVPISNHLYFYWYRQILGQKVEFLVSFYNNEISEKSEIFDDQFSVERPDGSNFTLKIRSTKLEDSAMYFCASSALGSKETQYFGPGTRLLVL.

The rearrangement links TRBV5-8 to TRBJ1-2, with D maybe TRBD1 (6 bases). The CDR3 has 14 amino acids. The V gene's germline CDR1 is SGHTS and CDR2 YDEGEE. V shed 4 bases and J shed 4 bases, with 14 bases lying between them. CDR3 protein: CASSPWGAGYGYTF. In DNA form, the CDR3 reads TGTGCCAGCAGCCCGTGGGGGGCGGGCTATGGCTACACCTTC.

This clone was detected only once. This chain uses TRBV6-1 with TRBJ1-6, with TRBD1 identical over 7 bases. Germline V gives CDR1 MNHNS, CDR2 SASEGT. V was clipped by 6 bases and J by 10 bases; unmatched bases: 12. This CDR3 is built from 15 residues. The CDR3 protein is CASSLRQGEGSPLHF. DNA for the CDR3: TGTGCCAGCAGCCTCCGACAGGGAGAAGGATCACCCCTCCACTTT.

This chain uses TRBV6-1 with TRBJ1-2; D possibly corresponds to TRBD1 (5 bases). V lost 8 bases and J 5 bases, leaving 15 bases between the germline ends. This CDR3 region has 13 residues. Germline CDR1 MNHNS, CDR2 SASEGT. The CDR3 protein is CASRQGPLYGYTF. Written as DNA, the CDR3 is TGTGCCAGCCGGCAGGGCCCCTTATATGGCTACACCTTC.

This sequence joins TRBV5-1 and TRBJ1-5; unclear D gene. Germline values: CDR1 SGHRS, CDR2 YFSETQ. V lost 0 bases, J lost 4 bases, and 11 bases lay in between. The CDR3 covers 15 residues. The CDR3 reads CASSLGGRINQPQHF. For the CDR3, the DNA is TGCGCCAGCAGCTTGGGCGGACGGATAAATCAGCCCCAGCATTTT.

The chain has TRBV28 and TRBJ1-2; D remains ambiguous. V was cut by 5 bases and J by 5 bases, with 18 bases left in between. CDR1 and CDR2 (germline): MDHEN, SYDVKM. The CDR3 sequence is 15 residues long. The CDR3 protein is CASSASPGGRYGYTF. CDR3 nucleotides: TGTGCCAGCAGTGCCTCCCCGGGCGGTCGTTATGGCTACACCTTC.

The J gene is TRBJ1-1, the V gene TRBV7-9; the match to TRBD1 covers 7 bases. The germline gives CDR1 SEHNR, CDR2 FQNEAQ (reference sequence). Unmatched junction bases numbered 4, after V lost 2 bases and J lost 4 bases. The CDR3 is 14 residues long. The CDR3 region is CASSLTGVGTEAFF. In nucleotides, the CDR3 is TGTGCCAGCAGCTTAACAGGGGTCGGCACTGAAGCTTTCTTT.

The gene calls are TRBV14 and TRBJ1-2, with a tentative D call TRBD1 (5 bases). CDR1 and CDR2 from the germline V gene are SGHDN and FVKESK. This CDR3 has 18 amino acids. The V end was cut by 3 bases, the J end by 2 bases, with 22 bases between. DNA of the CDR3: TGTGCCAGCAGCCATTCTTCGAGGGAGGGTGACAGCAACTATGGCTACACCTTC. Its protein product is CASSHSSREGDSNYGYTF.

This clone has a handful of counts. The chain joins TRBV5-1 to TRBJ1-2, with D perhaps matching TRBD1 (6 bases). V lost 0 bases and J lost 8, with 23 bases in between. This CDR3 is 17 amino acids long. CDR1 SGHRS and CDR2 YFSETQ come from the germline V gene. The CDR3 DNA is TGCGCCAGCAGCTTGGCTACGTCGTCCAGGGGATTAGAGGGCTACACCTTC. It encodes CASSLATSSRGLEGYTF.

This clone was picked up one time. The J gene is TRBJ1-1, the V gene TRBV11-2; D not resolved. From germline, CDR1 is SGHAT and CDR2 FQNNGV. The CDR3 is 17 amino acids. V lost 2 bases, J lost 4 bases, and 20 bases lay in between. The CDR3 region is CASSLRIWASGATEAFF. CDR3 in DNA: TGTGCCAGCAGCTTAAGGATTTGGGCCAGTGGAGCCACTGAAGCTTTCTTT.

The chain recombines TRBV7-6 with TRBJ2-2; no reliable D call. CDR3 length: 14 residues. CDR1 and CDR2 (germline): SGHVS, FNYEAQ. Deletions cut 4 bases from V and 4 bases from J, with 10 bases between. CDR3 amino acids: CASSSKRVTGELFF. CDR3 DNA sequence: TGTGCCAGCAGCTCCAAACGGGTCACCGGGGAGCTGTTTTTT.

The chain employs TRBV6-1 and TRBJ2-1; TRBD1 agrees at 9 bases. The CDR3 contains 14 residues. Trimming at V came to 5 bases and at J to 7 bases, leaving 6 bases not matched to a gene. Per the germline V gene, CDR1 is MNHNS and CDR2 is SASEGT. CDR3 sequence: CASSRTGTGNEQFF. The CDR3 DNA is TGTGCCAGCAGTCGTACCGGGACAGGGAATGAGCAGTTCTTC.

The V and J genes are TRBV6-5 and TRBJ2-2; the D is unclear. V gave up 9 bases and J gave up 9 bases, with 14 bases separating them. The CDR3 spans 12 residues. Germline V lookup: CDR1 MNHEY, CDR2 SVGAGI. DNA for the CDR3: TGTGCCAGTGGTCCGAGTTTCCGGGAGCTGTTTTTT. Translation gives CASGPSFRELFF.